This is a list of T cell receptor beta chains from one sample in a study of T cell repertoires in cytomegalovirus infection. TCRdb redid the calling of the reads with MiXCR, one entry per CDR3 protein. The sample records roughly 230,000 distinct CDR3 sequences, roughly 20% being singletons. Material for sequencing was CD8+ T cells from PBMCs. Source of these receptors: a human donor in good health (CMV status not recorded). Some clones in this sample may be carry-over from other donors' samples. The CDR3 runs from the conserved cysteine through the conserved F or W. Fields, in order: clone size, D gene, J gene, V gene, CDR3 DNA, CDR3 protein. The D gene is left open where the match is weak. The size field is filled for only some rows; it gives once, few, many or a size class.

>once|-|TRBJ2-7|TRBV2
TGTGCCAGCAGTGAAACAGACAACCCCTCCTACGAGCAGTACTTC
CASSETDNPSYEQYF
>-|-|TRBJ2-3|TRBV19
TGTGCCAGTAGGGCGGTAGCTAGCACAGATACGCAGTATTTT
CASRAVASTDTQYF
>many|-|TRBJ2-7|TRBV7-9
TGTGCCAGCGAACCGGGACTGTCCTACGAGCAGTACTTC
CASEPGLSYEQYF
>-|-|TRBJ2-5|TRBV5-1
TGCGCCAGCAGCTATCCCGGGGCCAGAGAGACCCAGTACTTC
CASSYPGARETQYF
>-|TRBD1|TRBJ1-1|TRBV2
TGTGCCAGCAGTGGATCGACAGGGGAAGCTTTCTTT
CASSGSTGEAFF
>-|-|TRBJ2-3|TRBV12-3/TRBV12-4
TGTGCCAGCAGTTTAGACGAAGCGACAAGCACAGATACGCAGTATTTT
CASSLDEATSTDTQYF
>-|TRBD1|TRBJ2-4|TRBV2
TGTGCCAGCAGACAGGGGAACCAAAACATTCAGTACTTC
CASRQGNQNIQYF
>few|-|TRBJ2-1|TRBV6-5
TGTGCCAGCAGTTACTCGACTAATGAGCAGTTCTTC
CASSYSTNEQFF
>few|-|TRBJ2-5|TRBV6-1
TGTGCCAGCACCCTGGGGGAGACCCAGTACTTC
CASTLGETQYF
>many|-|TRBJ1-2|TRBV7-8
TGTGCCAGCAGCTCGTCTACGGTGCATGGCTACACCTTC
CASSSSTVHGYTF
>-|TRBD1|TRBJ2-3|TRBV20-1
TGCAGTGCTACGGGGGCGACAGGGGGCGCGTCAGATACGCAGTATTTT
CSATGATGGASDTQYF
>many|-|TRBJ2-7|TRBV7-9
TGTGCCAGCAGTTTCGGGGCAGCCTACGAGCAGTACTTC
CASSFGAAYEQYF
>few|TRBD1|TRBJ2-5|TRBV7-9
TGTGCCAGCAGTGGGACAGGGTGGGAGACCCAGTACTTC
CASSGTGWETQYF
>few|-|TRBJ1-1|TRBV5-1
TGCGCCAGCAGCACCGCGGGATCGGACACTGAAGCTTTCTTT
CASSTAGSDTEAFF
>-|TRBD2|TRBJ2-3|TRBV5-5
TGTGCCAGCAGCCCCTATAGCGGGGGGAGCACAGATACGCAGTATTTT
CASSPYSGGSTDTQYF
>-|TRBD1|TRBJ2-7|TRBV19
TGTGCCAGTAGTATCGACCACAGGGGGGAGTACGTCGTTTTC
CASSIDHRGEYVVF
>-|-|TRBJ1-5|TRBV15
TGTGCCACCAGCAAGGGCAGGGAGTGGTTGTTCGGCAATCAGCCCCAGCATTTT
CATSKGREWLFGNQPQHF
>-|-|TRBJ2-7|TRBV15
TGTGCCACCAGCAGGGCCGGCCCCAGCTACGAGCAGTACTTC
CATSRAGPSYEQYF
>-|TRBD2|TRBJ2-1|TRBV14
TGTGCCAGCAGCCAGGCCGGGGGGGGCCATTACAATGAGCAGTTCTTC
CASSQAGGGHYNEQFF
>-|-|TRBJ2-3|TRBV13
TGTGCCAGCAGCCGGACCAACAAGGGGGATACGCAGTATTTT
CASSRTNKGDTQYF
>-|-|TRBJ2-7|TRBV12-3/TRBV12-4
TGTGCCAGCAGTGCTCCGGGGGTGACCTACGAGCAGTACTTC
CASSAPGVTYEQYF
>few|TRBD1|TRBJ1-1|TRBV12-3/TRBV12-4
TGTGCCAGCAGTTTAGCGCAGGGGGCGCGGACTGAAGCTTTCTTT
CASSLAQGARTEAFF
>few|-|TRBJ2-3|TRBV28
TGTGCCAGCAGTTTAGTGGTACGCACAGATACGCAGTATTTT
CASSLVVRTDTQYF
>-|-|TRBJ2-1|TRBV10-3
TGTGCCATCAGTGAGGTTGACAGGGAGGGTGAGCAGTTCTTC
CAISEVDREGEQFF
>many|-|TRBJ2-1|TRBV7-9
TGTGCCAGCAGCTTTGTCGGGCTCGTAGGGCAGGTTGAGCAGTTCTTC
CASSFVGLVGQVEQFF
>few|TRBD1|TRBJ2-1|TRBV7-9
TGTGCCAGCAGTGGACAGGGCGAACACAATGAGCAGTTCTTC
CASSGQGEHNEQFF
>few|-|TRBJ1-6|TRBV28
TGTGCCAGCAGTTTAAGCCCCCTTTCACCCCTCCACTTT
CASSLSPLSPLHF
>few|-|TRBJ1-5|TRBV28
TGTGCCAGCAGTTGGACAGTCTATGACAATCAGCCCCAGCATTTT
CASSWTVYDNQPQHF
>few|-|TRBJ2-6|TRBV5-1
TGCGCCAGCAGCCCAGTGGGTCTCTCTGGGGCCAACGTCCTGACTTTC
CASSPVGLSGANVLTF
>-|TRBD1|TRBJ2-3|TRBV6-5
TGTGCCAGCAAGGGACAGGGCCTATCTAGCACAGATACGCAGTATTTT
CASKGQGLSSTDTQYF
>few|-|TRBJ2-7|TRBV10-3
TGTGCCATCAGTGAGGGGAGGGGGTCCTACGAGCAGTACTTC
CAISEGRGSYEQYF
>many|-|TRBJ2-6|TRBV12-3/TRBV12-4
TGTGCCAGCAGTTTCGGGGCCAACGTCCTGACTTTC
CASSFGANVLTF
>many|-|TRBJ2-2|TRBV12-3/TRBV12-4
TGTGCCAGCAGTTTAGGACAGTCCACCGGGGAGCTGTTTTTT
CASSLGQSTGELFF
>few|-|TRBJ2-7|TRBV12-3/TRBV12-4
TGTGCCAGCAGTTTAGATCCTGGCATCCTAGAGCAGTACTTC
CASSLDPGILEQYF
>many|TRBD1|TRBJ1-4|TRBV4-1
TGCGCCAGCAGCCAAGATCCTCGGACAGGGAGAGAAAAACTGTTTTTT
CASSQDPRTGREKLFF
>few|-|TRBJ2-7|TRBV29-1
TGCAGCGCCGGGGTCGAGTCCTACGAGCAGTACTTC
CSAGVESYEQYF
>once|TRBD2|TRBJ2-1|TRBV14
TGTGCCAGCAACCACCGACTAGCGGGGGCCTACAATGAGCAGTTCTTC
CASNHRLAGAYNEQFF
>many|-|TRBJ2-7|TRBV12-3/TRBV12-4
TGTGCCAGCAGTCCGGGGGGCGCGAGCTACGAGCAGTACTTC
CASSPGGASYEQYF
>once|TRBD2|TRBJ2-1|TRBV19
TGTGCCAGTTGTCCCCTGCTAGCGGGGGGCGGTACACCGCAGGGATATGAGCAGTTCTTC
CASCPLLAGGGTPQGYEQFF
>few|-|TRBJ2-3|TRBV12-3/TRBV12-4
TGTGCCAGCAGTTTGTTTTCGATTCCCACAGATACGCAGTATTTT
CASSLFSIPTDTQYF
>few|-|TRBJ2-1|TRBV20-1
TGCAGTGCTAGAGGGGGGCTCTACAATGAGCAGTTCTTC
CSARGGLYNEQFF
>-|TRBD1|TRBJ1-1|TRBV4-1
TGCGCCAGCAGGGACCAGGGGGCGCGAACTGAAGCTTTCTTT
CASRDQGARTEAFF
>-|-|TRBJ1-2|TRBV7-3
TGTGCCAGCAGCTTAGGAGGGGAAGGCTACACCTTC
CASSLGGEGYTF
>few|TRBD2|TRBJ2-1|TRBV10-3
TGTGCCATCAGTGAGTCGCCTTGGACTAGCGGGGGGGAAAACAATGAGCAGTTCTTC
CAISESPWTSGGENNEQFF
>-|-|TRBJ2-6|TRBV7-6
TGTGCCAGCAGCCCTGAAGCTGGGGCCAACGTCCTGACTTTC
CASSPEAGANVLTF
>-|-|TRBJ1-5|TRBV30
TGTGCCTGGAGTTTGACGAATCAGCCCCAGCATTTT
CAWSLTNQPQHF